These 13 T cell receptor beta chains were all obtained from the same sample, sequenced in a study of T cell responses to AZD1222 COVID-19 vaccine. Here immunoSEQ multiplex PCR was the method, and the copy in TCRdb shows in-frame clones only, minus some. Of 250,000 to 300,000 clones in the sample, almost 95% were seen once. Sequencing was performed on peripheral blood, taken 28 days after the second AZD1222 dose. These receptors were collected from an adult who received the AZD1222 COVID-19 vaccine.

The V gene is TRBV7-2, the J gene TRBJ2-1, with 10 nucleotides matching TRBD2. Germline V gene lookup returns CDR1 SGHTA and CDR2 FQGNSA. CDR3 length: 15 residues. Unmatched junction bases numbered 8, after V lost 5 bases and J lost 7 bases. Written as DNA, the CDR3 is TGTGCCAGCAGCCCCGTAGCGGGGGGCAATAATGAGCAGTTCTTC. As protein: CASSPVAGGNNEQFF.

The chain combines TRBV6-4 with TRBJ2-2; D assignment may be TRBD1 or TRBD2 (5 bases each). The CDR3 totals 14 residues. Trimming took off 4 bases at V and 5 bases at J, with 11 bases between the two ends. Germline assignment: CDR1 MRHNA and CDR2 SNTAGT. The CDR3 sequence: CASSVGGETGELFF. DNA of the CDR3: TGTGCCAGCAGTGTTGGGGGAGAGACCGGGGAGCTGTTTTTT.

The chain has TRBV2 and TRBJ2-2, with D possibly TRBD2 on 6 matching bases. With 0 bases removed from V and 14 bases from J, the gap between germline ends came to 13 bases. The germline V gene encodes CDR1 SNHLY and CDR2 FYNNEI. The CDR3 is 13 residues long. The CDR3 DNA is TGTGCCAGCAGTGAAGCAAGTAGCGGCCCACTGTTTTTT. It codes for CASSEASSGPLFF.

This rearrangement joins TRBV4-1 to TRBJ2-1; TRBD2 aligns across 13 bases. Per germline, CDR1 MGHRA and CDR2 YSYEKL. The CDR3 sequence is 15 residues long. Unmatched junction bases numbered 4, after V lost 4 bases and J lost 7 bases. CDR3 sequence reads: CASSPWTSGRNEQFF. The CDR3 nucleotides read TGCGCCAGCAGCCCCTGGACTAGCGGGAGAAATGAGCAGTTCTTC.

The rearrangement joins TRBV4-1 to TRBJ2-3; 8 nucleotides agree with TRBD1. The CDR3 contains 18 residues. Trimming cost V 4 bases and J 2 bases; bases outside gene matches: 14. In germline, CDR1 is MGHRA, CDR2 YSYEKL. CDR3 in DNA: TGCGCCAGCAGCCTCCCTCCTGGCGGACAGGGATCCACAGATACGCAGTATTTT. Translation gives CASSLPPGGQGSTDTQYF.

Written as DNA, the CDR3 is TGTGCCAGTAGTATTTACGACAGGGAGGGGTCACCCCTCCACTTT. This translates into CASSIYDREGSPLHF. This rearrangement joins TRBV19 to TRBJ1-6, with 7 bases that match TRBD1. With 3 bases clipped from V and 10 bases from J, the junction kept 9 bases outside the gene matches. Germline V gene sequence: CDR1 LNHDA, CDR2 SQIVND (reference sequence). The CDR3 extends over 15 amino acids.

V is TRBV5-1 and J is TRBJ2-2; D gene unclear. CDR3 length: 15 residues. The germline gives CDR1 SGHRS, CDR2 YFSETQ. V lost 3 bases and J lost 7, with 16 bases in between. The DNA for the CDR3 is TGCGCCAGCAGCTACGACGCGCTGCGTGGCGGGGAGCTGTTTTTT. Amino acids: CASSYDALRGGELFF.

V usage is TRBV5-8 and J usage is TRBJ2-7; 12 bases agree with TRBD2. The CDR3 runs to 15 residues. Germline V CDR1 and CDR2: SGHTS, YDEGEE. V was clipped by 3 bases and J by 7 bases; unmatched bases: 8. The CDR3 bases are TGTGCCAGCAGCTGGCGACTAGCGGGAGCAAGGGAGCAGTACTTC. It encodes CASSWRLAGAREQYF. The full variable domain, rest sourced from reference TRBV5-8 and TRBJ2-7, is EAGVTQSPTHLIKTRGQQATLRCSPISGHTSVYWYQQALGLGLQFLLWYDEGEERNRGNFPPRFSGRQFPNYSSELNVNALELEDSALYLCASSWRLAGAREQYFGPGTRLTVT.

The CDR3 sequence is CASSWDRGYGYTF. The CDR3 coding sequence is TGTGCCAGCAGTTGGGACAGGGGCTATGGCTACACCTTC. V is TRBV28 and J is TRBJ1-2; 10 bases align to TRBD1. Germline CDR1 reads MDHEN; CDR2 reads SYDVKM. This CDR3 is 13 amino acids long. V lost 4 bases to trimming and J lost 4 bases; unmatched junction nucleotides: 0.

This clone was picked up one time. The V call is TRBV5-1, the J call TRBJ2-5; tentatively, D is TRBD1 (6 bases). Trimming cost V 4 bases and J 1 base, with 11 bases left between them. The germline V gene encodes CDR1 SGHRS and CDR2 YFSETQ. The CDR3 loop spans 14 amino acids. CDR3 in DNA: TGCGCCAGCAGCACCGGGACATCCCAAGAGACCCAGTACTTC. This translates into CASSTGTSQETQYF. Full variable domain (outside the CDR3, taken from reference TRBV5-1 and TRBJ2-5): KAGVTQTPRYLIKTRGQQVTLSCSPISGHRSVSWYQQTPGQGLQFLFEYFSETQRNKGNFPGRFSGRQFSNSRSEMNVSTLELGDSALYLCASSTGTSQETQYFGPGTRLLVL.

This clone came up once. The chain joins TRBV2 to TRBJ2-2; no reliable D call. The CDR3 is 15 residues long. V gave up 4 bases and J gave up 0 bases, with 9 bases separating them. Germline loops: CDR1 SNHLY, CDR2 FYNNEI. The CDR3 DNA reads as TGTGCCAGCAGTGTTGAGGATCCGAACACCGGGGAGCTGTTTTTT. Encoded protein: CASSVEDPNTGELFF.

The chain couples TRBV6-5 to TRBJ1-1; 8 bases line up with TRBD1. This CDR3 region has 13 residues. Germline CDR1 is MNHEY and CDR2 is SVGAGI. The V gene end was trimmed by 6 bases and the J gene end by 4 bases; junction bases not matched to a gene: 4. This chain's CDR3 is CASRQGQVTEAFF. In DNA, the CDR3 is TGTGCCAGCAGACAGGGACAGGTCACTGAAGCTTTCTTT.

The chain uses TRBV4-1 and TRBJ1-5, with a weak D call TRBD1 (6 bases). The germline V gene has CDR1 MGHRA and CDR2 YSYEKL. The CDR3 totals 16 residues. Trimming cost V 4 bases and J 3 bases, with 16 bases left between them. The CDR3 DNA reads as TGCGCCAGCAGCCCAAATTTAGGGGGAAACAATCAGCCCCAGCATTTT. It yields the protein CASSPNLGGNNQPQHF.